This TCR beta chain stems from a study of OX40 agonist ivuxolimab in advanced cancers. Study context: In this trial design, patients received ivuxolimab intravenously at 0.01 to 10 mg/kg every 2 weeks. Enrolled patients in dose escalation had cancers that were hepatocellular carcinoma, melanoma, renal cell or head and neck cancer.

Repertoires were generated with immunoSEQ multiplex PCR, while TCRdb's copy carries only in-frame clones and drops some. The sample records tens of thousands of clones, about 87% being singletons. Looked up from germline, CDR1 is MNHNY and CDR2 is SVGAGI (reference sequence). CDR3 length: 16 residues. In the case of this clone: The junction and the germline gene differ at one end; a read error may be behind it.

Drawing of blood for sampling happened at baseline, at cycle 4 day 1, and at cycle 7 day 1. The gene calls are TRBV6-6 and TRBJ2-7; D might be TRBD1 (5 bases). The sample consisted of CD4+ or CD8+ T cells sorted from blood, taken in a trial of the OX40 agonist ivuxolimab. The sequence came from an adult with an advanced solid tumor such as melanoma, head and neck, liver or kidney cancer. In nucleotides, the CDR3 is TGTGCCAGCAGTTACTTGGCCCCAGGGCAGGAATACGGGCAGTACTTC. Translated: CASSYLAPGQEYGQYF.